This T cell receptor beta chain emerged from a study of blood T cells in healthy people across ages. Study findings and constraints: The study found more naive CD4+ cells and higher diversity in long-lived than aged donors.

There are a few counts of this clonotype. The antigen is not known. The authors ran a second PCR of about 7 to 11 cycles using a sample-barcoded 5' primer and a J-beta primer mix. TCRdb processed the 5' RACE reads anew with MiXCR; each CDR3 protein has one entry. The repertoire holds hundreds of thousands of distinct CDR3 sequences, with under 55% as singletons. The CDR3 sequence is 15 residues long. Germline CDR1 and CDR2: MNHNY and SVGAGI (reference sequence). Trimming stripped 4 bases from V and 3 bases from J, with 13 bases between. This clonotype was sampled from a man in his 60s in good health. V and J are TRBV6-6 and TRBJ2-1; tentative D call: TRBD1 (6 bases). The specimen was blood. The CDR3 region has the DNA TGTGCCAGCAGTTTACAGGGATCGGTCTACAATGAGCAGTTCTTC. Its translation is CASSLQGSVYNEQFF.